The present T cell receptor (beta chain) was sequenced within a study of beta chain features in type 1 diabetes. Reverse transcription of all isolated RNA meant that expressed TCRB transcripts were sequenced. Sequenced naive, central memory and regulatory T cell samples produced an average of about 3.57 million reads. Assay used: immunoSEQ multiplex PCR; TCRdb lists only in-frame clones, some missing. The sample shows hundreds of thousands of clones, around an eighth of them seen only once. Overall study results and limits: Within each of all four CD4+ subsets, Type 1 diabetes patients had TCRB CDR3s that were moderately but significantly shorter.

This clone appeared a few times. The antigen remains unidentified. This same CDR3 is encoded by further DNA sequences in the sample. The source material was naive CD4+ T cells from blood. The clonotype comes from a man between 18 and 29 years old with type 1 diabetes.

The CDR3 DNA follows: TGTGCCATCAGTGAGTCGGGACAGATCTATGGCTACACCTTC. It translates to CAISESGQIYGYTF. The chain employs TRBV10-3 and TRBJ1-2, with 7 positions matching TRBD1. Germline V CDR1 and CDR2: ENHRY, SYGVKD. V lost 0 bases, J lost 4 bases, and 2 bases stayed unmatched. The CDR3 is 14 residues long.